The 17 T cell receptor beta chains below all came from one sample that was sequenced in a study of blood T cell repertoires in COVID-19. The data were produced by immunoSEQ multiplex PCR, yet TCRdb's version contains in-frame clones alone and is incomplete. The sample lists hundreds of thousands of clones, 84% seen once, with 8% to 9.5% in the top ten. Sequencing used peripheral blood. Receptors originate from a human donor in a cohort sampled during active COVID-19.

The chain recombines TRBV6-1 with TRBJ1-1; tentatively, D is TRBD1 (6 bases). Germline CDR1 MNHNS, CDR2 SASEGT. The CDR3 consists of 16 residues. The V end lost 4 bases, the J end lost 4 bases, and 19 bases lay between the germline ends. CDR3: CASSAPSGRGGTEAFF. CDR3 in DNA: TGTGCCAGCAGTGCCCCTTCCGGCCGAGGGGGCACTGAAGCTTTCTTT.

V and J are TRBV9 and TRBJ2-5, with a tentative D call TRBD2 (6 bases). The CDR3 contains 15 residues. V was clipped by 3 bases and J by 4 bases, with 16 bases between them. The germline CDR1 and CDR2 sequences are SGDLS and YYNGEE. The CDR3 spells CASSDSTSRVETQYF. The CDR3 DNA follows: TGTGCCAGCAGCGATTCGACTAGTAGGGTAGAGACCCAGTACTTC.

In its sample, this clone was seen a few times. The J gene is TRBJ1-2, the V gene TRBV7-9, with 7 bases that match TRBD1. This CDR3 region has 14 residues. Germline V gene data show CDR1 as SEHNR and CDR2 as FQNEAQ (reference sequence). Germline trimming cut 5 bases from V and 0 bases from J; bases unmatched to any gene: 3. CDR3 in amino acids: CASSGQGANYGYTF. The CDR3 DNA sequence: TGTGCCAGCAGCGGGCAGGGGGCTAACTATGGCTACACCTTC. Together with reference TRBV7-9 and TRBJ1-2, the CDR3 gives the full variable domain: DTGVSQNPRHKITKRGQNVTFRCDPISEHNRLYWYRQTLGQGPEFLTYFQNEAQLEKSRLLSDRFSAERPKGSFSTLEIQRTEQGDSAMYLCASSGQGANYGYTFGSGTRLTVV.

This rearrangement joins TRBV2 to TRBJ2-5; weak D call: TRBD2 (5 bases). Deletions cut 8 bases from V and 4 bases from J, with 8 bases between. This CDR3 comprises 11 residues. Per germline, CDR1 SNHLY and CDR2 FYNNEI. Written as DNA, the CDR3 is TGTGCCAGCGAGGCGGGAGAGACCCAGTACTTC. This translates into CASEAGETQYF.

The rearrangement joins TRBV24-1 to TRBJ2-5; TRBD1 is a possible D gene (5 bases). Germline assignment: CDR1 KGHDR and CDR2 SFDVKD. The CDR3 has 14 amino acids. Trimming took 3 bases from V and 4 from J, leaving 11 bases between them. The CDR3 spells CATSDDPGLETQYF. The CDR3 nucleotides read TGTGCCACCAGTGATGATCCAGGGTTAGAGACCCAGTACTTC.

The chain carries TRBV27 and TRBJ2-3; TRBD1 matches at 8 bases. The V gene end was trimmed by 3 bases and the J gene end by 5 bases; junction bases not matched to a gene: 4. Per the germline V gene, CDR1 is MNHEY and CDR2 is SMNVEV (reference sequence). This CDR3 is built from 14 residues. CDR3 sequence (DNA): TGTGCCAGCAGTTTCAGGGGGCCGGGAGATACGCAGTATTTT. Its translation is CASSFRGPGDTQYF.

The V and J genes are TRBV5-8 and TRBJ2-1; TRBD1 aligns across 10 bases. This CDR3 contains 15 residues. Trimming cost V 4 bases and J 4 bases; bases outside gene matches: 5. Looked up from germline, CDR1 is SGHTS and CDR2 is YDEGEE. CDR3 nucleotides: TGTGCCAGCAGCCTAGGACAGGGGGTTTACAATGAGCAGTTCTTC. Protein product: CASSLGQGVYNEQFF.

The rearrangement joins TRBV6-6 to TRBJ2-7, with D maybe TRBD1 (5 bases). V lost 6 bases and J 0 bases, leaving 15 bases between the germline ends. Per germline, CDR1 MNHNY and CDR2 SVGAGI (reference sequence). The CDR3 has 15 residues. The CDR3 region has the DNA TGTGCCAGCAGCCTGCTGGGGCCCGGCTCCTACGAGCAGTACTTC. This codes for CASSLLGPGSYEQYF.

The J gene is TRBJ1-1, the V gene TRBV6-5; 7 positions agree with TRBD1. The CDR3 sequence is 14 residues long. Germline trimming cut 4 bases from V and 2 bases from J; bases unmatched to any gene: 4. Per the germline V gene, CDR1 is MNHEY and CDR2 is SVGAGI. CDR3 sequence reads: CASSWDRTNTEAFF. CDR3 in DNA: TGTGCCAGCAGTTGGGACAGAACTAACACTGAAGCTTTCTTT.

This chain connects TRBV28 to TRBJ2-1; D possibly corresponds to TRBD2 (7 bases). Germline V gene sequence: CDR1 MDHEN, CDR2 SYDVKM. With 5 bases removed from V and 10 bases from J, the gap between germline ends came to 12 bases. There are 12 residues in the CDR3. The CDR3 region has the DNA TGTGCCAGCAGTCGGGGGGCTGGAGAGCAGTTCTTC. As protein: CASSRGAGEQFF.

The J gene is TRBJ2-2, the V gene TRBV24-1; possible D gene TRBD1, 6 bases. The germline gives CDR1 KGHDR, CDR2 SFDVKD. The CDR3 consists of 14 residues. Deletions cut 7 bases from V and 2 bases from J, with 10 bases between. CDR3 bases: TGTGCCACCAGCGAGGACAGCAACACCGGGGAGCTGTTTTTT. Protein: CATSEDSNTGELFF.

The genes are TRBV27 and TRBJ2-1; no reliable D call. CDR3 length: 16 residues. The V end was cut by 0 bases, the J end by 0 bases, with 9 bases between. The germline V gene encodes CDR1 MNHEY and CDR2 SMNVEV (reference sequence). Here the CDR3 reads CASSLSRVFSYNEQFF. In nucleotides, the CDR3 is TGTGCCAGCAGTTTATCCCGTGTTTTCTCCTACAATGAGCAGTTCTTC.

This chain joins TRBV5-8 and TRBJ1-5; the D gene is possibly TRBD1 (5 bases). Germline V lookup: CDR1 SGHTS, CDR2 YDEGEE. Trimming removed 2 bases from V and 5 bases from J, with 14 bases in between. This CDR3 region has 15 residues. The CDR3 loop is CASSFGQLIYQPQHF. The CDR3 DNA sequence: TGTGCCAGCAGCTTTGGACAACTCATCTATCAGCCCCAGCATTTT.

V usage is TRBV11-2 and J usage is TRBJ2-3, with 9 bases lining up with TRBD2. The CDR3 spans 17 residues. Unmatched junction bases numbered 11, after V lost 2 bases and J lost 5 bases. Germline lookup yields CDR1 SGHAT and CDR2 FQNNGV. The CDR3 is CASSLRVRAGGLDTQYF. In DNA, the CDR3 is TGTGCCAGCAGCTTACGGGTGCGGGCGGGGGGGTTAGATACGCAGTATTTT.

This clone has just a few counts. The chain joins TRBV11-2 to TRBJ2-5, with 8 bases matching TRBD2. CDR3 length: 17 residues. CDR1 SGHAT and CDR2 FQNNGV come from the germline V gene. The V and J ends lost 1 base and 2 bases, in that order; junction bases with no gene match: 9. CDR3 residues: CASSLVGTRGWQETQYF. The CDR3, as DNA: TGTGCCAGCAGCTTAGTGGGGACTAGAGGATGGCAAGAGACCCAGTACTTC.

The chain carries TRBV5-1 and TRBJ2-2, with 9 bases identical to TRBD1. The CDR3 totals 16 residues. Trimming at V came to 1 base and at J to 2 bases, leaving 3 bases not matched to a gene. Germline loops: CDR1 SGHRS, CDR2 YFSETQ. As DNA, the CDR3 is TGCGCCAGCAGCTTGTTGGGACAGGGTAACACCGGGGAGCTGTTTTTT. Encoded protein: CASSLLGQGNTGELFF.

The chain employs TRBV11-2 and TRBJ2-1, with D perhaps matching TRBD1 (6 bases). CDR1 is SGHAT, CDR2 FQNNGV, per germline. CDR3 length: 17 amino acids. V gave up 0 bases and J gave up 2 bases, with 14 bases separating them. CDR3: CASSLDHSGVAYNEQFF. CDR3 in DNA: TGTGCCAGCAGCTTAGACCATTCAGGGGTCGCCTACAATGAGCAGTTCTTC.